These 32 T cell receptor beta chains came from one sample sequenced in a study of blood T cell repertoires in COVID-19. Generated by immunoSEQ multiplex PCR, the TCRdb table keeps only in-frame clones and is missing some. Of around 200,000 clones in the sample, under 90% were seen once. The sample consisted of peripheral blood. The origin of the receptors is a man aged 50 to 59 with acute or convalescent COVID-19.

J is TRBJ2-5 and V is TRBV3-1 (or the pseudogene TRBV3-2), with D hard to call. The germline CDR1 and CDR2 sequences are LGHDT and YNNKEL (reference sequence). CDR3 size: 13 residues. The V end lost 5 bases, the J end lost 5 bases, and 12 bases lay between the germline ends. The DNA of the CDR3 is TGTGCCAGCAGCAGCCTAAGGCGGGAGACCCAGTACTTC. Translation: CASSSLRRETQYF.

The chain joins TRBV27 to TRBJ1-5; D might be TRBD1 (5 bases). The germline V gene encodes CDR1 MNHEY and CDR2 SMNVEV (reference sequence). This CDR3 has 15 amino acids. V was pared by 5 bases and J by 5 bases, with 16 bases between. As DNA, the CDR3 is TGTGCCAGCAGTCACTCAGGGCCTGGAGATCAGCCCCAGCATTTT. Protein: CASSHSGPGDQPQHF.

V is TRBV5-1 and J is TRBJ1-1, with D perhaps TRBD1 (5 bases). Germline loops: CDR1 SGHRS, CDR2 YFSETQ. Trimming took off 0 bases at V and 8 bases at J, with 11 bases between the two ends. The CDR3 extends over 13 amino acids. The CDR3 DNA is TGCGCCAGCAGCTTGGGGCTTACAGGCGAAGCTTTCTTT. It translates to CASSLGLTGEAFF.

V is TRBV7-3 and J is TRBJ2-2; D gene unclear. The CDR3 is 17 residues long. Germline V gives CDR1 SGHTA, CDR2 FQGTGA. Trimming removed 0 bases from V and 4 bases from J, with 15 bases in between. CDR3 sequence reads: CASSLTIARLGTGELFF. CDR3 nucleotides: TGTGCCAGCAGCTTAACGATAGCCCGTTTGGGCACCGGGGAGCTGTTTTTT. The full variable domain, completed using reference TRBV7-3 and TRBJ2-2, is GAGVSQTPSNKVTEKGKYVELRCDPISGHTALYWYRQSLGQGPEFLIYFQGTGAADDSGLPNDRFFAVRPEGSVSTLKIQRTERGDSAVYLCASSLTIARLGTGELFFGEGSRLTVL.

V is TRBV5-6 and J is TRBJ1-2; D ambiguous. The V gene lost 6 bases and the J gene lost 8 bases, with 29 bases spanning the gap. Germline V gene data show CDR1 as SGHDT and CDR2 as YYEEEE. CDR3 size: 17 residues. CDR3 sequence: CASTTRGSWGANQGYTF. DNA for the CDR3: TGTGCCAGCACCACCCGCGGATCATGGGGAGCCAATCAGGGCTACACCTTC.

The CDR3 region has the DNA TGTGCCAGCTCTCCAGCAGGGGGCGCGGACGGCTACACCTTC. Its protein product is CASSPAGGADGYTF. The V gene is TRBV18, the J gene TRBJ1-2; TRBD1 agrees at 8 bases. The ends lost 6 bases at V and 8 bases at J; junction bases unmatched: 11. CDR3 size: 14 residues. Looked up from germline, CDR1 is KGHSH and CDR2 is LQKENI.

This clone was seen more than once but under ten times. The rearrangement uses TRBV11-2 and TRBJ1-1; D ambiguous. Germline V gene sequence: CDR1 SGHAT, CDR2 FQNNGV. This CDR3 has 14 amino acids. Trimming pared 5 bases from V and 0 bases from J, leaving 10 bases between. This CDR3 reads CASSPQTVNTEAFF. The CDR3 DNA reads as TGTGCCAGCAGCCCACAAACAGTGAACACTGAAGCTTTCTTT.

The chain combines TRBV4-1 with TRBJ2-5, with a tentative D call TRBD2 (5 bases). The CDR3 runs 16 residues. V was shortened by 4 bases and J by 4 bases, with 19 bases between the two germline ends. Germline CDR1 is MGHRA and CDR2 is YSYEKL. In DNA, the CDR3 is TGCGCCAGCAGCCCATTAGAACGGGGAAGCGGAGAGACCCAGTACTTC. Encoded protein: CASSPLERGSGETQYF.

This clone was found once. The J gene is TRBJ1-5, the V gene TRBV6-4; 7 bases line up with TRBD1. The CDR3 runs to 15 residues. Per germline, CDR1 MRHNA and CDR2 SNTAGT. V lost 7 bases to trimming and J lost 0 bases; unmatched junction nucleotides: 6. The CDR3 loop is CASKIRGVSNQPQHF. The CDR3 nucleotides are TGTGCCAGCAAGATCAGGGGGGTTAGCAATCAGCCCCAGCATTTT.

The J gene is TRBJ2-7, the V gene TRBV3-1 (or the pseudogene TRBV3-2); D may be TRBD1 (6 bases). The CDR3 length is 14 residues. The V end was cut by 3 bases, the J end by 1 base, with 10 bases between. The germline V gene encodes CDR1 LGHDT and CDR2 YNNKEL (reference sequence). In DNA, the CDR3 is TGTGCCAGCAGCCACAGGGGTATGTCCTACGAGCAGTACTTC. This sequence encodes CASSHRGMSYEQYF.

This clone appeared a few times. The chain has TRBV9 and TRBJ2-5; 12 bases agree with TRBD2. The CDR3 has 16 amino acids. J was trimmed by 5 bases and V by 2 bases; bases with no gene match: 7. Germline values: CDR1 SGDLS, CDR2 YYNGEE. DNA of the CDR3: TGTGCCAGCAGCGTGCGACTAGCGGGGGCCAGGGAGACCCAGTACTTC. Protein: CASSVRLAGARETQYF.

This clone was observed a few times. The chain joins TRBV25-1 to TRBJ1-4; perhaps TRBD1 as D (6 bases). Between the trimmed V and J ends, which lost 4 bases and 5 bases, there was a span of 14 bases. Germline CDR1 is MGHDK and CDR2 is SYGVNS. The CDR3 is 15 residues long. CDR3 sequence: CASSVRQVPNEKLFF. The CDR3 coding sequence is TGTGCCAGCAGTGTCAGACAGGTGCCGAATGAAAAACTGTTTTTT.

The chain recombines TRBV16 with TRBJ1-5; no clear D gene. From germline, CDR1 is KGHSY and CDR2 FQNENV. Trimming stripped 2 bases from V and 4 bases from J, with 12 bases between. This CDR3 is built from 15 residues. In nucleotides, the CDR3 is TGTGCCAGCAGCCAACCTTCGGGAGTTAATCAGCCCCAGCATTTT. This sequence encodes CASSQPSGVNQPQHF.

This chain's CDR3 is CASSVDPAREGTKNIQYF. CDR3 coding DNA: TGTGCCAGCAGTGTTGATCCCGCACGGGAAGGGACCAAAAACATTCAGTACTTC. The rearrangement joins TRBV2 to TRBJ2-4; maybe TRBD2 (5 bases). The V end lost 4 bases, the J end lost 2 bases, and 21 bases lay between the germline ends. The CDR3 loop spans 18 amino acids. Per the germline V gene, CDR1 is SNHLY and CDR2 is FYNNEI.

This chain connects TRBV6-5 to TRBJ1-2; D may be TRBD1 (6 bases). The CDR3 runs 15 residues. Trimming took 5 bases from V and 0 from J, leaving 13 bases between them. Germline V gene lookup returns CDR1 MNHEY and CDR2 SVGAGI. The CDR3 nucleotides read TGTGCCAGCAGTAGACAGGAGCAAGCTAACTATGGCTACACCTTC. This gives the protein CASSRQEQANYGYTF.

The chain links TRBV10-3 to TRBJ2-7; 11 nucleotides agree with TRBD1. CDR3 size: 15 residues. Trimming removed 4 bases from V and 0 bases from J; junction bases left unmatched: 2. CDR1 ENHRY and CDR2 SYGVKD come from the germline V gene. DNA of the CDR3: TGTGCCATCAGTGGGGACAGGGGGGACTCCTACGAGCAGTACTTC. As protein: CAISGDRGDSYEQYF.

CDR3 protein: CASREGPFNRGIWGEKLFF. The CDR3 DNA is TGTGCCAGCCGCGAAGGCCCCTTCAACAGGGGGATCTGGGGGGAAAAACTGTTTTTT. This chain joins TRBV6-1 and TRBJ1-4, with 8 positions matching TRBD1. The J segment lost 8 bases and the V segment lost 8 bases, leaving 25 bases of the junction unmatched. Germline-derived CDR1 and CDR2 are MNHNS and SASEGT. This CDR3 spans 19 amino acids.

The chain employs TRBV7-2 and TRBJ2-3; TRBD1 aligns across 10 bases. Germline V gene data show CDR1 as SGHTA and CDR2 as FQGNSA. With 2 bases clipped from V and 3 bases from J, the junction kept 11 bases outside the gene matches. The CDR3 extends over 18 amino acids. The CDR3 protein is CASSLNVDRGPLTDTQYF. CDR3 sequence (DNA): TGTGCCAGCAGCTTAAATGTTGACAGGGGGCCATTGACAGATACGCAGTATTTT.

This rearrangement joins TRBV2 to TRBJ1-6; the D gene is possibly TRBD1 (5 bases). V was clipped by 5 bases and J by 3 bases, with 14 bases between them. Germline V gene lookup returns CDR1 SNHLY and CDR2 FYNNEI. CDR3 length: 16 residues. CDR3 amino acids: CASSRTLGDYNSPLHF. CDR3 sequence (DNA): TGTGCCAGCAGTCGGACACTTGGGGACTATAATTCACCCCTCCACTTT.

This clone was counted a few times. The V and J genes are TRBV4-1 and TRBJ1-5; D ambiguous. V lost 4 bases to trimming and J lost 1 base, with 14 bases between them. The V gene's germline CDR1 is MGHRA and CDR2 YSYEKL. This CDR3 is built from 16 residues. The CDR3 nucleotides are TGCGCCAGCAGCCGAGCGGAGGGAAGCAGCAATCAGCCCCAGCATTTT. Its protein product is CASSRAEGSSNQPQHF.

The rearrangement joins TRBV29-1 to TRBJ1-5; weak D call: TRBD1 (5 bases). This CDR3 has 15 amino acids. Trimming took off 4 bases at V and 2 bases at J, with 15 bases between the two ends. The germline V gene encodes CDR1 SQVTM and CDR2 ANQGSEA. The chain's CDR3 is CSVAGHTEGNQPQHF. The CDR3, as DNA: TGCAGCGTTGCTGGACACACTGAGGGCAATCAGCCCCAGCATTTT.

The chain couples TRBV28 to TRBJ1-2; possibly TRBD1 for D (6 bases). CDR3 length: 14 amino acids. The V gene's germline CDR1 is MDHEN and CDR2 SYDVKM. The V gene lost 4 bases and the J gene lost 7 bases, with 16 bases spanning the gap. In DNA, the CDR3 is TGTGCCAGCAGTTCACCCCAGGGGTTTGGTGGCTACACCTTC. It yields the protein CASSSPQGFGGYTF.

The V gene is TRBV19, the J gene TRBJ1-6, with 10 bases identical to TRBD1. With 5 bases clipped from V and 7 bases from J, the junction kept 8 bases outside the gene matches. The germline CDR1 and CDR2 sequences are LNHDA and SQIVND (reference sequence). The CDR3 consists of 16 residues. The CDR3 loop is CASSHFRTGGNSPLHF. The CDR3 DNA follows: TGTGCCAGTAGTCATTTCCGGACAGGGGGAAATTCACCCCTCCACTTT.

V gene TRBV11-2 combines with J gene TRBJ1-6; TRBD1 is a possible D gene (6 bases). The CDR3 runs to 15 residues. Germline CDR1 and CDR2: SGHAT and FQNNGV. The V end lost 5 bases, the J end lost 10 bases, and 18 bases lay between the germline ends. The CDR3 DNA sequence: TGTGCCAGCAGCCCCTGGGGGGGCAGGGACTCACCCCTCCACTTT. Translated, it gives CASSPWGGRDSPLHF.

The V gene is TRBV10-3, the J gene TRBJ2-1; 9 positions agree with TRBD1. CDR3 length: 14 amino acids. After removal of 10 bases from V and 0 bases from J, the junction contained 4 bases not matched to a gene. Germline values: CDR1 ENHRY, CDR2 SYGVKD. The CDR3 DNA reads as TGTGCCACGGGACAGGGAGGCTCCTACAATGAGCAGTTCTTC. Translated, it gives CATGQGGSYNEQFF.

The rearrangement uses TRBV19 and TRBJ1-6; D not certain. The CDR3 extends over 14 amino acids. Germline V gene data show CDR1 as LNHDA and CDR2 as SQIVND (reference sequence). V was clipped by 3 bases and J by 7 bases, with 10 bases between them. CDR3 coding DNA: TGTGCCAGTAGTATGGTTACAGCCAATTCACCCCTCCACTTT. Encoded protein: CASSMVTANSPLHF.

The count of this clone is one. The genes are TRBV27 and TRBJ2-3; 8 nucleotides line up with TRBD1. Germline V gene lookup returns CDR1 MNHEY and CDR2 SMNVEV (reference sequence). The ends lost 4 bases at V and 3 bases at J; junction bases unmatched: 9. CDR3 length equals 16 residues. In nucleotides, the CDR3 is TGTGCCAGCAGTTATTTGTGGACAGGGCGTACAGATACGCAGTATTTT. It codes for CASSYLWTGRTDTQYF.

This clone showed up just a few times. Other DNA sequences within the sample encode an identical CDR3. This chain connects TRBV19 to TRBJ1-6; 8 nucleotides align to TRBD1. The ends lost 3 bases at V and 5 bases at J; junction bases unmatched: 3. CDR1 and CDR2 from the germline V gene are LNHDA and SQIVND (reference sequence). The CDR3 sequence is 15 residues long. Here the CDR3 DNA reads TGTGCCAGTAGTATCGACAGGGGCAATAATTCACCCCTCCACTTT. It codes for CASSIDRGNNSPLHF.

This chain links TRBV7-9 with TRBJ1-5; D is unclear. CDR3 length: 12 amino acids. V lost 2 bases to trimming and J lost 8 bases, with 7 bases between them. The V gene's germline CDR1 is SEHNR and CDR2 FQNEAQ (reference sequence). The CDR3 region is CASSLSGEPQHF. The CDR3 DNA sequence: TGTGCCAGCAGCTTATCCGGAGAGCCCCAGCATTTT.

Points on this clone: The same CDR3 is also encoded by other DNA sequences in this sample. V is TRBV11-3 and J is TRBJ1-6; D unresolved. CDR3 length: 13 residues. With 3 bases removed from V and 6 bases from J, the gap between germline ends came to 6 bases. Looked up from germline, CDR1 is SGHNT and CDR2 is YENEEA. This CDR3 is CASSFRGNSPLHF. For the CDR3, the DNA is TGTGCCAGCAGCTTTCGGGGTAATTCACCCCTCCACTTT.

This chain joins TRBV6-1 and TRBJ2-7; tentatively, D is TRBD1 (5 bases). Germline CDR1 MNHNS, CDR2 SASEGT. Trimming removed 0 bases from V and 6 bases from J, with 15 bases in between. The CDR3 consists of 15 residues. For the CDR3, the DNA is TGTGCCAGCAGTGAAGCGCACACAGGAATGGGCGAGCAGTACTTC. Its protein is CASSEAHTGMGEQYF.

This CDR3 is CASSPGQGHTDTQYF. In DNA, the CDR3 is TGCGCCAGCAGTCCTGGACAGGGACACACAGATACGCAGTATTTT. This chain joins TRBV10-2 and TRBJ2-3; 8 bases match TRBD1. There are 15 residues in the CDR3. In germline, CDR1 is WSHSY, CDR2 SAAADI. Trimming cost V 5 bases and J 2 bases; bases outside gene matches: 6.